Shown below are 8 T cell receptor beta chains from a single sample sequenced in a study of shared clonotypes between healthy human individuals (dated by TCRdb to 2020 to 2022). The method was the immunoSEQ multiplex PCR assay. Entries here come from immuneACCESS through TCRdb and include only in-frame sequences with V and J called. Some clones fail to appear in such tables; in the studies checked, an unresolved V gene covers under half of the shortfall, and the cause of the remainder is unknown. The sample table records about 450,000 clones; 79% of these occur just once. The top ten clones comprise about 12% of the sample. Specimen: PBMCs. The receptors derive from a middle-aged woman in good health. Some clones in this sample may be carry-over from other donors' samples.

The J gene is TRBJ1-1, the V gene TRBV30, with D tentatively TRBD1 (6 bases). CDR1 is GTSNPN and CDR2 is SVGIG in the germline V gene (reference sequence). The CDR3 spans 13 residues. The V end was cut by 3 bases, the J end by 4 bases, with 12 bases between. CDR3: CAWRATGITEAFF. CDR3 DNA sequence: TGTGCCTGGAGGGCAACAGGGATCACTGAAGCTTTCTTT. Filled out from reference TRBV30 and TRBJ1-1, the complete variable domain reads SQTIHQWPATLVQPVGSPLSLECTVEGTSNPNLYWYRQAAGRGLQLLFYSVGIGQISSEVPQNLSASRPQDRQFILSSKKLLLSDSGFYLCAWRATGITEAFFGQGTRLTVV.

The table lists this clone with a few counts. The chain recombines TRBV2 with TRBJ1-5; TRBD1 agrees at 11 bases. The CDR3 loop spans 15 amino acids. Trimming cost V 2 bases and J 5 bases; bases outside gene matches: 2. Per the germline V gene, CDR1 is SNHLY and CDR2 is FYNNEI. As DNA, the CDR3 is TGTGCCAGCAGTGAAAGGACAGGGGGCTATCAGCCCCAGCATTTT. Translating it yields CASSERTGGYQPQHF.

The chain couples TRBV18 to TRBJ2-5; D is perhaps TRBD1 or TRBD2 (5 bases each). V was trimmed by 1 base and J by 4 bases, leaving 10 bases between them. Germline-derived CDR1 and CDR2 are KGHSH and LQKENI. CDR3 length: 14 amino acids. This CDR3 is CASSPRGESETQYF. In DNA, the CDR3 is TGTGCCAGCTCACCACGAGGGGAGTCAGAGACCCAGTACTTC. Looking up the rest from reference TRBV18 and TRBJ2-5 gives the full variable domain: NAGVMQNPRHLVRRRGQEARLRCSPMKGHSHVYWYRQLPEEGLKFMVYLQKENIIDESGMPKERFSAEFPKEGPSILRIQQVVRGDSAAYFCASSPRGESETQYFGPGTRLLVL.

The V and J genes are TRBV2 and TRBJ1-5; the D is unclear. Trimming removed 3 bases at V and 2 bases at J, with 11 bases between. The germline CDR1 and CDR2 sequences are SNHLY and FYNNEI. The CDR3 length is 15 residues. CDR3 in amino acids: CASSEGGFRNQPQHF. CDR3 in DNA: TGTGCCAGCAGTGAGGGAGGGTTTCGCAATCAGCCCCAGCATTTT.

The chain joins TRBV19 to TRBJ2-7; 10 positions agree with TRBD2. V shed 3 bases and J 6 bases; nucleotides not matched to a gene: 5. This CDR3 spans 14 amino acids. Looked up from germline, CDR1 is LNHDA and CDR2 is SQIVND (reference sequence). CDR3: CASSITSGISEQYF. DNA for the CDR3: TGTGCCAGTAGTATTACTAGCGGGATCTCCGAGCAGTACTTC.

V and J are TRBV9 and TRBJ1-3; possible D gene TRBD1, 6 bases. The CDR3 has 16 amino acids. V lost 4 bases, J lost 0 bases, and 14 bases lay in between. CDR1 is SGDLS and CDR2 is YYNGEE in the germline V gene. For the CDR3, the DNA is TGTGCCAGCAGCCAGGGACAATTGAGCTCTGGAAACACCATATATTTT. This codes for CASSQGQLSSGNTIYF.

The J gene is TRBJ2-6, the V gene TRBV28, with D possibly matching TRBD2 (7 bases). The CDR3 sequence is 16 residues long. Germline CDR1 and CDR2: MDHEN and SYDVKM. Trimming pared 8 bases from V and 1 base from J, leaving 15 bases between. CDR3 in amino acids: CASVGGLISGANVLTF. The DNA of the CDR3 is TGTGCCAGCGTCGGGGGGCTTATTTCTGGGGCCAACGTCCTGACTTTC.

This clone was counted once. The CDR3 bases are TGTGCCAGCAGCTTGACTAGCGGGAGGGCCGTAAAGGAAACCGGGGAGCTGTTTTTT. This encodes CASSLTSGRAVKETGELFF. The rearrangement links TRBV12-1 to TRBJ2-2; the table's TRBD2 call for D was not verified on the DNA. TRBV12-1 is classified as a pseudogene. The CDR3 sequence is 19 residues long.